This TCR beta chain was identified in a study of naive and memory T cell subsets. The treatment: skin biopsy from PPD injection site in Mantoux-positive individual. TCR cDNA received a 3' ligated oligonucleotide that carried a UMI. There are 14 residues in the CDR3. Germline loops: CDR1 DFQATT, CDR2 SNEGSKA (reference sequence). Ligated cDNA underwent four rounds of PCR with nested alpha and beta constant region primers and SP2. Via MiXCR, TCRdb re-called the UMI-ligation and nested PCR reads, giving one row per CDR3 protein. The sample consists of 25,000 to 35,000 distinct CDR3 sequences, about 7.4% of them appearing once. Within the sample, this clonotype is medium-sized.

The chain couples TRBV20-1 to TRBJ2-5, with D possibly matching TRBD1 (6 bases). The receptor was isolated from an adult in good health. Specimen: skin, collected from a tuberculin skin test site. CDR3 protein: CSVDSMTGQETQYF. The CDR3 DNA reads as TGCAGCGTCGATTCGATGACAGGTCAAGAGACCCAGTACTTC.